Shown below are 32 T cell receptor beta chains from a single sample sequenced in a study of regulatory T cells in long-lasting Graves disease. Researchers made TCR beta libraries by using iRepertoire HTBI primers and running Arm-PCR on CDR3 regions. From the multiplex PCR reads, TCRdb called clonotypes with MiXCR, one entry per CDR3 protein. The table has 300,000 to 450,000 distinct CDR3 sequences, around a sixth seen once. Time point here: newly diagnosed GD, antithyroid drugs for less than 3 months. PBMC-extracted RNA yielded the TCR library. Sequencing was performed on peripheral blood mononuclear cells (PBMCs), taken at new diagnosis, from a patient treated with antithyroid drugs. The receptor set was obtained from a female donor with Graves disease.

This clonotype has at least ten counts. The chain is built from TRBV5-1 and TRBJ2-1, with D hard to call. V gave up 0 bases and J gave up 0 bases, with 10 bases separating them. The germline V gene has CDR1 SGHRS and CDR2 YFSETQ. This CDR3 comprises 16 residues. CDR3 in DNA: TGCGCCAGCAGCTTGGCAGTACAGAGCTCCTACAATGAGCAGTTCTTC. This codes for CASSLAVQSSYNEQFF.

This clonotype came up a few times. This sequence joins TRBV3-1 and TRBJ2-2; no reliable D call. Between the trimmed V and J ends, which lost 4 bases and 6 bases, there was a span of 9 bases. This CDR3 has 13 residues. Germline lookup yields CDR1 LGHDT and CDR2 YNNKEL (reference sequence). This CDR3 reads CASSRRRAGELFF. CDR3 bases: TGTGCCAGCAGCCGTCGAAGGGCCGGGGAGCTGTTTTTT.

This clonotype was counted ten times or more. This chain joins TRBV27 and TRBJ1-1, with 9 positions matching TRBD1. Per germline, CDR1 MNHEY and CDR2 SMNVEV (reference sequence). The CDR3 extends over 15 amino acids. The V and J ends lost 0 bases and 10 bases, in that order; junction bases with no gene match: 9. CDR3 loop: CASSLSRTGGRVAFF. CDR3 nucleotide sequence: TGTGCCAGCAGTTTATCCCGTACAGGGGGCCGAGTAGCTTTCTTT.

The chain joins TRBV12-3 or TRBV12-4 to TRBJ1-6, with 7 positions matching TRBD1. The CDR3 runs 13 residues. The ends lost 6 bases at V and 9 bases at J; junction bases unmatched: 5. For the CDR3, the DNA is TGTGCCAGCAGAAAAACAGGGGTTTCACCCCTCCACTTT. Translating gives CASRKTGVSPLHF.

This clonotype was recorded at least ten times. J is TRBJ2-7 and V is TRBV5-1, with unresolved D. Per germline, CDR1 SGHRS and CDR2 YFSETQ. CDR3 length: 12 residues. Trimming took off 1 base at V and 5 bases at J, with 7 bases between the two ends. The CDR3 spells CASSLSTNEQYF. The DNA for the CDR3 is TGCGCCAGCAGCTTGAGCACAAACGAGCAGTACTTC.

This clonotype was picked up many times. The chain has TRBV7-2 and TRBJ1-1; 9 nucleotides align to TRBD1. Germline CDR1 is SGHTA and CDR2 is FQGNSA. Trimming removed 5 bases from V and 7 bases from J; junction bases left unmatched: 5. The length of the CDR3 is 13 residues. CDR3 DNA sequence: TGTGCCAGCAGCCCGGACAGGGGTGGTGAAGCTTTCTTT. Protein product: CASSPDRGGEAFF.

V gene TRBV28 combines with J gene TRBJ2-1; the D is unclear. CDR3 length: 15 amino acids. The germline CDR1 and CDR2 sequences are MDHEN and SYDVKM. V shed 2 bases and J shed 8 bases, with 16 bases lying between them. The CDR3 nucleotides are TGTGCCAGCAGTTTAGGGCTCGGGCGTACTTATGAGCAGTTCTTC. This encodes CASSLGLGRTYEQFF.

The chain carries TRBV14 and TRBJ2-3; D is perhaps TRBD1 or TRBD2 (5 bases each). Trimming stripped 4 bases from V and 4 bases from J, with 18 bases between. The CDR3 totals 16 residues. Looked up from germline, CDR1 is SGHDN and CDR2 is FVKESK. In DNA, the CDR3 is TGTGCCAGCAGCCCTTGGTGGGGCCGGCGGGCAGATACGCAGTATTTT. This sequence encodes CASSPWWGRRADTQYF. The full variable domain, its missing parts supplied by reference TRBV14 and TRBJ2-3, is EAGVTQFPSHSVIEKGQTVTLRCDPISGHDNLYWYRRVMGKEIKFLLHFVKESKQDESGMPNNRFLAERTGGTYSTLKVQPAELEDSGVYFCASSPWWGRRADTQYFGPGTRLTVL.

This clonotype was found many times. The chain employs TRBV3-1 and TRBJ1-1; D call uncertain. Per germline, CDR1 LGHDT and CDR2 YNNKEL (reference sequence). Trimming left V 0 bases short and J 7 bases short, with 12 bases between. The CDR3 loop spans 14 amino acids. CDR3 nucleotides: TGTGCCAGCAGCCAAGATGTCTCGGGGAGTGAAGCTTTCTTT. Translation gives CASSQDVSGSEAFF.

The chain has TRBV19 and TRBJ1-5; TRBD1 aligns across 8 bases. CDR3 length equals 17 residues. In germline, CDR1 is LNHDA, CDR2 SQIVND (reference sequence). J lost 3 bases, V lost 0 bases, and 7 bases had no gene match. In DNA form, the CDR3 reads TGTGCCAGTAGTATAGACCCTGACAGGGGACCCAATCAGCCCCAGCATTTT. It specifies CASSIDPDRGPNQPQHF.

This clonotype has more than one count but fewer than ten. Its ends do not fully match the called genes, so a read error is possible. The rearrangement uses TRBV5-1 and TRBJ1-2; TRBD1 might be the D (6 bases). CDR1 is SGHRS and CDR2 is YFSETQ in the germline V gene. The CDR3 covers 15 residues. The CDR3 loop is CASSLFSGDGYGYTF. In DNA, the CDR3 is TGTGCCAGCAGCTTATTTTCAGGGGATGGCTATGGCTACACCTTC.

There are many counts of this clonotype. V gene TRBV3-1 combines with J gene TRBJ2-2; no clear D gene. The CDR3 loop spans 15 amino acids. CDR1 is LGHDT and CDR2 is YNNKEL in the germline V gene (reference sequence). Trimming cost V 0 bases and J 2 bases, with 7 bases left between them. CDR3 in DNA: TGTGCCAGCAGCCAAGATTCCCCAAACACCGGGGAGCTGTTTTTT. Protein sequence: CASSQDSPNTGELFF.

About this clonotype itself: A read error is possible here, since a much larger clone lies one base away. The chain has TRBV6-2 or TRBV6-3 and TRBJ2-1, with D maybe TRBD2 (6 bases). This CDR3 is built from 14 residues. From germline, CDR1 is MNHEY and CDR2 SVGEGT. V shed 10 bases and J shed 10 bases, with 23 bases lying between them. The CDR3 DNA is TGTGCCACCTGGCGGGGCCAGGTGGAGGTAGAGCAGTTCTTC. Its translation is CATWRGQVEVEQFF.

The V and J genes are TRBV27 and TRBJ2-2; possible D gene TRBD1, 6 bases. The CDR3 totals 13 residues. Germline V CDR1 and CDR2: MNHEY, SMNVEV (reference sequence). The V and J ends lost 3 bases and 6 bases respectively, with 8 bases between them. The DNA for the CDR3 is TGTGCCAGCAGTTTTCAGGGGTCCGGGGAGCTGTTTTTT. It is translated as CASSFQGSGELFF.

This clonotype was picked up a small number of times. V gene TRBV29-1 combines with J gene TRBJ2-4; TRBD1 or TRBD2 may be the D gene (6 bases each). Germline V gene data show CDR1 as SQVTM and CDR2 as ANQGSEA. Trimming pared 6 bases from V and 3 bases from J, leaving 15 bases between. This CDR3 spans 14 amino acids. For the CDR3, the DNA is TGCAGCGTCGGCATAGGGGGGAACAAAAACATTCAGTACTTC. Translation: CSVGIGGNKNIQYF.

This chain links TRBV5-1 with TRBJ2-5, with D perhaps TRBD2 (6 bases). Trimming left V 0 bases short and J 7 bases short, with 19 bases between. The CDR3 sequence is 16 residues long. Germline CDR1 and CDR2: SGHRS and YFSETQ. As DNA, the CDR3 is TGCGCCAGCAGCTTGGAGCCGGGGGAAAAGGAGGGGACCCAGTACTTC. Translating it yields CASSLEPGEKEGTQYF. Combining the CDR3 with reference TRBV5-1 and TRBJ2-5 gives the whole variable domain KAGVTQTPRYLIKTRGQQVTLSCSPISGHRSVSWYQQTPGQGLQFLFEYFSETQRNKGNFPGRFSGRQFSNSRSEMNVSTLELGDSALYLCASSLEPGEKEGTQYFGPGTRLLVL.

This clonotype has a count of ten or more. J is TRBJ2-1 and V is TRBV27; D call uncertain. The CDR3 is 15 amino acids. Germline V gives CDR1 MNHEY, CDR2 SMNVEV (reference sequence). The V end was cut by 5 bases, the J end by 3 bases, with 14 bases between. The CDR3 region has the DNA TGTGCCAGCAGTCCCTACATCGCCCTCTACAATGAGCAGTTCTTC. Translated: CASSPYIALYNEQFF.

The table lists this clonotype with many counts. This chain uses TRBV4-1 with TRBJ1-4; weak D call: TRBD1 (5 bases). The CDR3 totals 15 residues. Germline values: CDR1 MGHRA, CDR2 YSYEKL. V was cut by 1 base and J by 4 bases, with 10 bases left in between. The CDR3 DNA reads as TGCGCCAGCAGCCAAGTCGCAGGGAGTAATGAAAAACTGTTTTTT. Protein sequence: CASSQVAGSNEKLFF.

With respect to this clonotype: This sequence may be a read error, since a much larger clone differs from it by one base. The gene calls are TRBV6-2 or TRBV6-3 and TRBJ2-7; TRBD1 aligns across 9 bases. The germline V gene has CDR1 MNHEY and CDR2 SVGEGT. The CDR3 consists of 14 residues. Here the CDR3 reads CASSGTGSSYERYF. In DNA form, the CDR3 reads TGTGCCAGCAGTGGGACAGGGAGTAGCTACGAGCGGTACTTC.

In regard to this clonotype: A clone one base away is much larger, so this may be a read error. The V call is TRBV5-1, the J call TRBJ1-2; D may be TRBD1 (6 bases). Trimming removed 4 bases at V and 9 bases at J, with 25 bases between. CDR1 is SGHRS and CDR2 is YFSETQ in the germline V gene. The CDR3 has 16 amino acids. The CDR3 nucleotides read TGCGCCAGCAGCCCACAACACAGGGTTGAAGTAGATAGCTACACCTTC. Translation gives CASSPQHRVEVDSYTF. Using reference TRBV5-1 and TRBJ1-2 for the parts outside the CDR3, the full variable domain is KAGVTQTPRYLIKTRGQQVTLSCSPISGHRSVSWYQQTPGQGLQFLFEYFSETQRNKGNFPGRFSGRQFSNSRSEMNVSTLELGDSALYLCASSPQHRVEVDSYTFGSGTRLTVV.

This clonotype was found many times. CDR3 DNA sequence: TGTGCCAGCCACTTAGGGGCAGGGATGAACACTGAAGCTTTCTTT. The encoded protein is CASHLGAGMNTEAFF. The gene calls are TRBV4-2 and TRBJ1-1; D may be TRBD1 (5 bases). CDR1 and CDR2 from the germline V gene are LGHNA and YNFKEQ. Trimming took 8 bases from V and 0 from J, leaving 16 bases between them. There are 15 residues in the CDR3.

This clonotype was detected ten times or more. The chain is built from TRBV29-1 and TRBJ1-1; TRBD1 is a possible D gene (5 bases). CDR1 is SQVTM and CDR2 is ANQGSEA in the germline V gene. Between the trimmed V and J ends, which lost 6 bases and 4 bases, there was a span of 15 bases. The CDR3 runs to 13 residues. The CDR3 nucleotides read TGCAGCGTAGCGCGGGGGGGAAGCACTGAAGCTTTCTTT. Translation: CSVARGGSTEAFF.

The sample holds a few counts of this clonotype. This rearrangement joins TRBV4-1 to TRBJ2-5; D is uncertain. The V gene lost 6 bases and the J gene lost 1 base, with 12 bases spanning the gap. This CDR3 region has 14 residues. Germline V CDR1 and CDR2: MGHRA, YSYEKL. CDR3 in amino acids: CASSRAPLQETQYF. The CDR3 DNA follows: TGCGCCAGCAGTCGGGCACCACTCCAAGAGACCCAGTACTTC.

This clonotype was counted at least ten times. The CDR3 protein is CSAEVGVRDNQPQHF. For the CDR3, the DNA is TGCAGTGCTGAGGTAGGGGTTCGGGACAATCAGCCCCAGCATTTT. The chain has TRBV20-1 and TRBJ1-5; TRBD1 is a possible D gene (5 bases). The CDR3 extends over 15 amino acids. The V and J ends lost 5 bases and 3 bases respectively, with 17 bases between them. Germline CDR1 and CDR2: DFQATT and SNEGSKA (reference sequence).

The table lists this clonotype with many counts. The chain combines TRBV20-1 with TRBJ1-5; TRBD1 agrees at 8 bases. V was clipped by 3 bases and J by 7 bases; unmatched bases: 5. The length of the CDR3 is 13 residues. Germline CDR1 is DFQATT and CDR2 is SNEGSKA (reference sequence). The chain's CDR3 is CSARQGADQPQHF. CDR3 in DNA: TGCAGTGCTAGGCAGGGGGCTGACCAGCCCCAGCATTTT.

This clonotype was picked up many times. The J gene is TRBJ1-5, the V gene TRBV2; no clear D. There are 14 residues in the CDR3. Trimming left V 6 bases short and J 1 base short, with 10 bases between. Germline CDR1 reads SNHLY; CDR2 reads FYNNEI. Written as DNA, the CDR3 is TGTGCCAGCAGGGAAACGGGGAGCAATCAGCCCCAGCATTTT. This codes for CASRETGSNQPQHF.

This clonotype was seen repeatedly, ten times or more. This chain joins TRBV6-2 or TRBV6-3 and TRBJ1-5; D uncertain. CDR1 is MNHEY, CDR2 SVGEGT, per germline. V was cut by 6 bases and J by 0 bases, with 15 bases left in between. The CDR3 runs 16 residues. The CDR3 reads CASSPLTDYSNQPQHF. CDR3 nucleotides: TGTGCCAGCAGCCCTTTGACGGACTATAGCAATCAGCCCCAGCATTTT.

The chain joins TRBV6-4 to TRBJ2-2; 8 bases agree with TRBD2. CDR1 MRHNA and CDR2 SNTAGT come from the germline V gene. V lost 2 bases, J lost 6 bases, and 8 bases stayed unmatched. The CDR3 spans 16 residues. The chain's CDR3 is CASSDKGTSVSGELFF. In DNA form, the CDR3 reads TGTGCCAGCAGTGACAAGGGGACTAGTGTCTCCGGGGAGCTGTTTTTT.

There are a few counts of this clonotype. The chain links TRBV15 to TRBJ1-5; unclear D gene. The CDR3 is 16 amino acids. Germline CDR1 LNHNV, CDR2 YYDKDF (reference sequence). V dropped 0 bases and J dropped 1 base, with 10 bases sitting between them. Written as DNA, the CDR3 is TGTGCCACCAGCAGAGATCCCCAGACGAGCAATCAGCCCCAGCATTTT. Translated, it gives CATSRDPQTSNQPQHF.

On this clonotype: At one of its ends the junction is not consistent with the germline gene, which may arise from a read error. The chain uses TRBV30 and TRBJ1-3; 7 bases fit TRBD1. Germline CDR1 reads GTSNPN; CDR2 reads SVGIG (reference sequence). The CDR3 extends over 15 amino acids. The CDR3 region has the DNA TGTGCCTGGAGTGACACAGGGGCTGCAGGAAACGCCATATATTTT. This encodes CAWSDTGAAGNAIYF.

This clonotype came up many times. The chain links TRBV28 to TRBJ2-4; no reliable D call. Germline lookup yields CDR1 MDHEN and CDR2 SYDVKM. The CDR3 sequence is 17 residues long. V was trimmed by 2 bases and J by 0 bases, leaving 14 bases between them. Written as DNA, the CDR3 is TGTGCCAGCAGTTTACATACAGAGCTCATAGCCAAAAACATTCAGTACTTC. It specifies CASSLHTELIAKNIQYF.

The chain uses TRBV13 and TRBJ1-6; 7 bases are a match to TRBD1. With V trimmed by 5 bases and J by 8 bases, 6 bases remained unmatched. The CDR3 spans 14 residues. CDR1 and CDR2 (germline): PRHDT, FYEKMQ (reference sequence). CDR3: CASSPYRGDSPLHF. CDR3 in DNA: TGTGCCAGCAGCCCATACAGGGGTGATTCACCCCTCCACTTT.